This T cell receptor beta chain was sequenced in a study of beta chain features in type 1 diabetes. Study-wide findings and caveats: TCRB CDR3s from Type 1 diabetes patients were moderately but significantly shorter in all four CD4+ subsets.

This clone was picked up many times. What it recognizes is unknown. No DNA is shown, since the ends of the CDR3 on it are uncertain; the CDR3 is the one TCRdb lists. The sequenced template was cDNA made from the entire isolated RNA. Assay used: immunoSEQ multiplex PCR; TCRdb lists only in-frame clones, some missing. Altogether a few hundred thousand clones are present, approximately 15% being singletons, with the ten largest covering approximately 0.038%. Sorting based on CD45RO/CCR7/CD25/CD127/CD95/CD27 separated CD4+ naive, central memory, regulatory and stem cell-like memory cells. 19 amino acids form the CDR3, both terminal residues included.

This sequence was found in a man younger than 40 in good health. Sequences were obtained from naive CD4+ T cells from blood. The V gene is TRBV21-1, the J gene TRBJ2-6; TRBD2, as called in the table, went unchecked against the DNA. TRBV21-1 is reported as a pseudogene. The chain's CDR3 is CASSSRREQVGSGANVLTF.